These T cell receptor beta chains were read from a single sample in a study of OX40 agonist ivuxolimab in advanced cancers. Clones were sequenced by immunoSEQ multiplex PCR, and TCRdb holds only the in-frame ones, with some missing. This sample carries some 97,000 clones, 85% to 90% of them seen once, and the ten largest clones take about 0.16%. This material consisted of CD4+ or CD8+ T cells sorted from blood, taken in a trial of the OX40 agonist ivuxolimab. These receptors originate from an adult with an advanced solid tumor such as melanoma, head and neck, liver or kidney cancer. Each CDR3 is given with its conserved first and last residue. A D gene is named only where the DNA matches it firmly. Some rows mark clone size as missing; the rest say once, few, many or name a class of expanded clone.

d_call clone_size j_call v_call cdr3_aa cdr3_nt
. . TRBJ2-7 TRBV5-6 CASSHRPAYEQYF TGTGCCAGCAGCCACCGACCCGCCTACGAGCAGTACTTC
TRBD1 . TRBJ2-4 TRBV5-1 CASSLAGTGFSYIQYF TGCGCCAGCAGCTTGGCTGGGACAGGGTTTTCGTACATTCAGTACTTC
TRBD1 . TRBJ2-7 TRBV19 CASLPTARGHSYEQYF TGTGCCAGTCTCCCTACCGCCAGGGGGCATTCCTACGAGCAGTACTTC
TRBD1 . TRBJ2-6 TRBV12-5 CASGLETGGVFGANVLTF TGTGCTAGTGGTTTGGAAACAGGGGGCGTATTTGGGGCCAACGTCCTGACTTTC
. . TRBJ2-2 TRBV7-9 CASSPGTQNTGELFF TGTGCCAGCAGCCCCGGGACACAAAACACCGGGGAGCTGTTTTTT
. . TRBJ2-5 TRBV5-1 CASSLEQARQETQYF TGCGCCAGCAGCTTGGAACAGGCCCGCCAAGAGACCCAGTACTTC
. . TRBJ2-7 TRBV6-5 CASTLPGITYEQYF TGTGCCAGCACCCTACCGGGAATTACCTACGAGCAGTACTTC
. . TRBJ1-4 TRBV7-9 CASSLISGLGTNEKLFF TGTGCCAGCAGCTTAATCTCCGGGTTGGGAACTAATGAAAAACTGTTTTTT
. once TRBJ1-4 TRBV29-1 CSVEDPRGEKLFF TGCAGCGTTGAAGATCCTAGGGGGGAAAAACTGTTTTTT
. . TRBJ1-4 TRBV28 CASSLIGTPDEKLFF TGTGCCAGCAGTTTAATAGGGACGCCGGATGAAAAACTGTTTTTT
. . TRBJ2-1 TRBV14 CASSRRGTGAYNEQFF TGTGCCAGCAGCCGTCGTGGGACTGGTGCTTACAATGAGCAGTTCTTC
TRBD1 . TRBJ1-4 TRBV7-6 CASSGAGTGNEKLFF TGTGCCAGCAGCGGCGCCGGGACAGGGAATGAAAAACTGTTTTTT
. once TRBJ1-1 TRBV6-4 CASSLRDGIGEAFF TGTGCCAGCTCACTCCGGGACGGGATCGGTGAAGCTTTCTTT
. . TRBJ2-2 TRBV5-1 CASSLDSGTNTGELFF TGCGCCAGCAGCTTGGATTCAGGGACGAACACCGGGGAGCTGTTTTTT
TRBD1 . TRBJ2-7 TRBV11-3 CASSQTGTGPGEQYF TGTGCCAGCAGCCAAACCGGGACAGGGCCAGGCGAGCAGTACTTC
TRBD1 . TRBJ2-1 TRBV6-5 CASSSEDRALFF TGTGCCAGCAGTTCGGAGGACAGGGCCTTATTCTTC
TRBD2 . TRBJ2-7 TRBV30 CAWSPSGLSSEQYF TGTGCCTGGAGTCCTTCGGGACTATCTTCCGAGCAGTACTTC
. . TRBJ1-1 TRBV5-1 CASSRFRVDTEAFF TGCGCCAGCAGCAGGTTCAGGGTAGACACTGAAGCTTTCTTT
. once TRBJ2-1 TRBV14 CASSQGLAHYNEQFF TGTGCCAGCAGCCAAGGGCTAGCGCACTACAATGAGCAGTTCTTC
TRBD1 . TRBJ1-4 TRBV4-1 CASSQARDRLNEKLFF TGCGCCAGCAGCCAAGCCAGGGACAGATTAAATGAAAAACTGTTTTTT
TRBD2 . TRBJ2-4 TRBV27 CASRFYGTRGGIAKNIQYF TGTGCCAGCAGATTTTACGGGACTAGGGGGGGAATAGCCAAAAACATTCAGTACTTC
. . TRBJ2-7 TRBV29-1 CSVGEGVIYEQYF TGCAGCGTTGGTGAAGGGGTAATCTACGAGCAGTACTTC
. . TRBJ1-5 TRBV2 CASSVGVGNNQPQHF TGTGCCAGCAGTGTAGGTGTAGGGAACAATCAGCCCCAGCATTTT
. . TRBJ2-4 TRBV19 CASSMHTIAKNIQYF TGTGCCAGTAGTATGCACACTATAGCCAAAAACATTCAGTACTTC
. . TRBJ1-1 TRBV30 CAWSAKNTEAFF TGTGCCTGGAGTGCTAAGAACACTGAAGCTTTCTTT
. . TRBJ1-1 TRBV28 CASRGPGVTEAFF TGTGCCAGCAGGGGGCCCGGAGTCACTGAAGCTTTCTTT
TRBD1 . TRBJ1-4 TRBV15 CATSRDRVRGSFYEKLFF TGTGCCACCAGCAGAGATAGGGTCAGGGGGTCGTTTTATGAAAAACTGTTTTTT
. once TRBJ2-1 TRBV14 CASSRVGRARSSYNEQFF TGTGCCAGCAGCCGAGTTGGACGCGCCAGGAGCTCCTACAATGAGCAGTTCTTC
TRBD1 . TRBJ2-3 TRBV20-1 CSALDRGRHF TGCAGTGCCCTGGACAGGGGACGGCATTTT
. . TRBJ2-7 TRBV30 CAWNRSPGTYEQYF TGTGCCTGGAACCGAAGCCCAGGAACCTACGAGCAGTACTTC
TRBD2 . TRBJ2-1 TRBV5-1 CASSWPPAGGPYNEQFF TGCGCCAGCAGCTGGCCCCCGGCGGGAGGGCCTTACAATGAGCAGTTCTTC
TRBD1 . TRBJ1-1 TRBV5-1 CASKPTSNRGEEAFF TGCGCCAGTAAACCTACCAGTAACAGGGGAGAGGAAGCTTTCTTT
. . TRBJ1-1 TRBV11-2 CASSLAMAAKFEAFF TGTGCCAGCAGCTTAGCGATGGCAGCTAAGTTTGAAGCTTTCTTT
TRBD2 once TRBJ2-3 TRBV11-2 CASSLVTSGNTDTQYF TGTGCCAGCAGCTTAGTGACTAGCGGGAACACAGATACGCAGTATTTT
TRBD1 . TRBJ2-5 TRBV6-4 CASRGTGTGDIETQYF TGTGCCAGCAGAGGAACCGGGACAGGGGATATAGAGACCCAGTACTTC
TRBD1 . TRBJ1-1 TRBV19 CASSSPRDRGGKEAFF TGTGCCAGTAGCAGCCCCCGGGACAGGGGCGGGAAGGAAGCTTTCTTT
. . TRBJ2-7 TRBV5-1 CASSLGLGIYEQYF TGCGCCAGCAGCTTGGGGTTGGGGATCTACGAGCAGTACTTC
. . TRBJ1-4 TRBV6-4 CASSDKGRGPLTNEKLFF TGTGCCAGCAGTGATAAGGGACGGGGCCCACTTACTAATGAAAAACTGTTTTTT
. . TRBJ2-7 TRBV6-1 CASSDSGGHEQYF TGTGCCAGCAGTGATTCGGGGGGCCACGAGCAGTACTTC